The present TCR beta chain was sequenced within a study of blood T cell repertoires in COVID-19. Study overall: The samples span acute and convalescent COVID-19 from the United States, Italy and Spain. The analysed material was cDNA or gDNA that came from T cells, B-cell-depleted T cells, or PBMCs.

In the original processing: Estimation of nucleated cell counts relied on the amplification of reference gene primers. TCRdb's copy holds only in-frame clones and misses some; the assay was immunoSEQ multiplex PCR. Clone size and the V and J calls come from that table; the DNA yielded D and trimming. This table has around 40,000 clones, over 80% appearing once. Germline trimming cut 0 bases from V and 6 bases from J; bases unmatched to any gene: 6. This CDR3 is 16 amino acids long. CDR1 and CDR2 from the germline V gene are MNHEY and SVGAGI. The sequenced material came from peripheral blood. The sequence was collected from a man aged 50 or older with active or convalescent COVID-19. The chain joins TRBV6-5 to TRBJ2-2, with TRBD1 matching 8 bases. CDR3 in DNA: TGTGCCAGCAGTTACTCGACAGGGGTTGGATCCGGGGAGCTGTTTTTT. The encoded protein is CASSYSTGVGSGELFF.